This TCR beta chain emerged from a study of T cells in localized non-small cell lung cancer (dated by TCRdb to 2018 to 2020). Turning to the overall study: The study analyzed T cell repertoires of approximately 240 early-stage NSCLC patients, comparing tumors and uninvolved tumor-adjacent lungs. The cohort consisted of 236 treatment-naive NSCLC patients whose localized lung tumors had been resected. The mean age of the NSCLC patients was about 62 years, with roughly 120 men and 110 or so women. Results and caveats for the whole study, not just this receptor: Because multi-region tumor sequencing was not performed, intratumor heterogeneity could not be ruled out. A median of around 50 of the top 100 tumor clones turned up in the paired uninvolved adjacent lung, and under 30 of those clones also ranked among the top 100 of that same adjacent lung. Because of the exploratory design, TCR variables were selected using unadjusted p-values without false-discovery rate correction. Higher blood T cell density associated with longer overall survival, while higher adjacent-lung clonality associated with shorter survival. Uninvolved tumor-adjacent lung showed the highest T cell clonality, higher than tumor, which suggests more focused antigenic responses in the adjacent lung.

At diagnosis, tumor, uninvolved tumor-adjacent lung and peripheral blood were collected and then preserved as a mix of FFPE and fresh-frozen material. For TCR repertoire profiling, blood samples were analyzed in the form of peripheral blood mononuclear cells. With regard to this clone: Its antigen target is currently unknown. No base qualities exist here, and no much larger clone lies one base off it.

Per the germline V gene, MNHEY is the CDR1 and SVGAGI is the CDR2. There are 15 amino acids in the CDR3, from cysteine to phenylalanine inclusive. Only CDR3 DNA is held: 45 bases, read in frame from base 1. Relative to germline, V is 7 bases shorter and J is 3 bases shorter, with 19 bases between their ends. The immunoSEQ Assay was used to sequence TCR beta CDR3 regions from DNA. The paper's processing steps were these. To compute T cell density, TCR beta template counts were normalized to usable DNA, which was estimated by amplifying housekeeping genes. Richness was estimated with the preseqR package, extrapolating to 400,000 templates for PBMC samples and 120,000 templates for tissue samples. Clonality was defined as one minus Pielou's evenness. Differential abundance testing on productive amino-acid clonotypes, with a minimum total count of 5 and an alpha of 0.1, was used to identify tissue-enriched TCRs. The Jaccard Index and the Morisita Overlap Index were used to measure how much the repertoires overlapped between compartments. GLIPH grouped TCR beta CDR3s together with public tetramer-defined viral CDR3s, and a viral motif had to include at least three viral sequences and show V-gene enrichment. The table comes from immuneACCESS by way of TCRdb, which keeps in-frame sequences with V and J called. Part of the clones is missing from these tables; in studies checked, under half for an unresolved V gene and the rest for unknown reasons. V, J and clone size reflect that table, while D and trimming were determined from the DNA. The sample profile shows under 35,000 clones; 85% to 95% of them were found once. The top ten constitute 28% of the sample.

The sequence joins TRBV6-5 to TRBJ2-7; TRBD1 is perhaps the D gene, given 5 matching bases. Sequenced material: peripheral blood, taken before any cancer treatment. This clonotype was obtained from a female donor of 60 years or more with stage I lung adenocarcinoma. The CDR3 in this case is CASTPAGLANYEQYF. The nucleotide sequence is given as TGTGCCAGCACTCCAGCAGGGTTAGCCAACTACGAGCAGTACTTC.